The clone carrying this T cell receptor (beta chain) was counted at least ten times. Its target is unknown. TCRbeta library construction was performed incorporating unique molecular identifiers. A single record per CDR3 protein comes from TCRdb applying MiXCR to the PCR reads. Of some 300,000 distinct CDR3 sequences in the sample, just over 7.5% were seen once. This sample was taken from a study of T-cell reconstitution after alpha-beta-depleted transplantation in children. Study conclusions and caveats: Diversity and T-cell counts at one year after transplant derived mostly from new T cells. Several hundred expanded graft clones reportedly supplied alpha-beta T cells about two months after transplant.

With 6 bases removed from V and 8 bases from J, the gap between germline ends came to 9 bases. This CDR3 comprises 11 residues. The sample consisted of peripheral blood, taken 360 days after TCRalphabeta/CD19-depleted stem cell transplant. This receptor was taken from a female patient between 2 and 15 years old who had a stem cell transplant for Fanconi anemia, so the T cells may come from the graft donor. The rearrangement joins TRBV12-3 or TRBV12-4 to TRBJ2-3; D is ambiguous. CDR3 sequence (DNA): TGTGCCAGCAGCAGAAAGGGTACGCAGTATTTT. It encodes CASSRKGTQYF.